This T cell receptor (beta chain) comes out of a study of blood T cells in healthy people across ages. General study results and limits: Unknown donor CMV status possibly confounded expanded clonotype changes.

As regards this clonotype: Antigen unknown.

Next came a second PCR, run for roughly 6 to 11 cycles, which used a sample-barcoded 5' primer along with a J-beta primer mix. TCRdb itself ran the 5' RACE reads through MiXCR, one entry per CDR3 protein. Of about 1.4 million distinct CDR3 sequences in the sample, 59% were seen once. Germline loops: CDR1 SEHNR, CDR2 FQNEAQ (reference sequence). Germline trimming cut 5 bases from V and 0 bases from J; bases unmatched to any gene: 18. CDR3 size: 19 residues. The chain carries TRBV7-9 and TRBJ2-5; 7 positions agree with TRBD1. This clonotype was sampled from a man aged 18 to 30 in good health. The material sequenced was blood. The CDR3 DNA reads TGTGCCAGCAGCCCGAAATGGGAAGTCGGGACAGAGTACCAAGAGACCCAGTACTTC. This sequence encodes CASSPKWEVGTEYQETQYF.